Following are 24 T cell receptor beta chains from one sample sequenced in a study of spatial heterogeneity in lung cancer. TCRdb ran MiXCR on the 5' RACE reads and lists one entry per CDR3 protein. This sample has about 2,300 distinct CDR3 sequences, with about 20% found just once. Study-wide results and caveats: The study found that expanded intratumoral alpha and beta TCR counts tracked tumor mutation counts.

Indicated time point: sample taken at primary tumor resection. These receptors have no known antigen. The material sequenced was lung tumor tissue, taken at surgery. These receptors were obtained from a male donor with early-stage non-small cell lung cancer.

In its sample, this clonotype is medium-sized. V gene TRBV2 combines with J gene TRBJ1-5, with TRBD1 matching over 7 bases. Per the germline V gene, CDR1 is SNHLY and CDR2 is FYNNEI. The V gene end was trimmed by 8 bases and the J gene end by 0 bases; junction bases not matched to a gene: 4. This CDR3 has 14 residues. Here the CDR3 DNA reads TGTGCCAGCTCGTGGGACAGTAGCAATCAGCCCCAGCATTTT. It is translated as CASSWDSSNQPQHF.

Only one count was recorded for this clonotype. The CDR3 DNA follows: TGTGCCAGCAGTAAAAGGACAGCGCCTAATGAAAAACTGTTTTTT. Translating it yields CASSKRTAPNEKLFF. The chain uses TRBV6-5 and TRBJ1-4, with D possibly TRBD1 on 6 matching bases. Trimming removed 5 bases from V and 3 bases from J, with 13 bases in between. CDR3 length equals 15 residues. Germline V lookup: CDR1 MNHEY, CDR2 SVGAGI.

This clonotype is medium-sized (0.01 to 0.1%). The gene calls are TRBV18 and TRBJ1-1, with 8 bases fitting TRBD1. CDR1 and CDR2 from the germline V gene are KGHSH and LQKENI. This CDR3 region has 17 residues. The V and J ends lost 5 bases and 0 bases, in that order; junction bases with no gene match: 11. The CDR3 DNA follows: TGTGCCAGCTCAAACGGCGGACAGGGAATCGTGAACACTGAAGCTTTCTTT. Its translation is CASSNGGQGIVNTEAFF.

The chain uses TRBV5-6 and TRBJ2-5; TRBD1 matches at 7 bases. Trimming took 4 bases from V and 7 from J; bases not matched to a gene: 10. Germline assignment: CDR1 SGHDT and CDR2 YYEEEE. CDR3 length: 14 amino acids. In DNA, the CDR3 is TGTGCCAGCAGCCCTAGGGGGCCATTGGGGACCCAGTACTTC. Protein product: CASSPRGPLGTQYF.

The chain combines TRBV6-6 with TRBJ1-1; TRBD1 agrees at 8 bases. J was trimmed by 1 base and V by 7 bases; bases with no gene match: 17. There are 18 residues in the CDR3. In germline, CDR1 is MNHNY, CDR2 SVGAGI (reference sequence). The CDR3 loop is CASTPSVQGAWGNTEAFF. CDR3 bases: TGTGCCAGCACCCCGTCGGTCCAGGGGGCATGGGGGAACACTGAAGCTTTCTTT.

This clonotype showed up many times. The V call is TRBV2, the J call TRBJ2-1; 7 bases agree with TRBD1. V trimming: 10 bases; J trimming: 6 bases; junction bases outside the gene matches: 9. The CDR3 contains 13 residues. Germline CDR1 and CDR2: SNHLY and FYNNEI. The CDR3 sequence: CANRYDRANEQFF. CDR3 nucleotides: TGTGCCAACAGATACGACAGGGCCAATGAGCAGTTCTTC.

This chain uses TRBV9 with TRBJ2-3, with 9 bases fitting TRBD2. The CDR3 has 16 amino acids. Trimming cost V 4 bases and J 0 bases; bases outside gene matches: 6. Germline V lookup: CDR1 SGDLS, CDR2 YYNGEE. CDR3 region: CASSSAGGGSTDTQYF. The CDR3 DNA reads as TGTGCCAGCAGCTCAGCGGGGGGAGGCAGCACAGATACGCAGTATTTT.

In this sample, this clonotype turned up many times. J is TRBJ1-1 and V is TRBV5-1; 9 positions agree with TRBD1. Looked up from germline, CDR1 is SGHRS and CDR2 is YFSETQ. V gave up 4 bases and J gave up 3 bases; unmatched junction bases: 4. The CDR3 is 14 residues long. CDR3 residues: CASSLQGADTEAFF. The CDR3 nucleotides read TGCGCCAGCAGCCTACAGGGGGCTGACACTGAAGCTTTCTTT. Full variable domain (missing parts from reference TRBV5-1 and TRBJ1-1): KAGVTQTPRYLIKTRGQQVTLSCSPISGHRSVSWYQQTPGQGLQFLFEYFSETQRNKGNFPGRFSGRQFSNSRSEMNVSTLELGDSALYLCASSLQGADTEAFFGQGTRLTVV.

This clonotype is large (0.1 to 1%) by share. This chain connects TRBV10-2 to TRBJ1-5; no definite D call. The CDR3 totals 12 residues. Looked up from germline, CDR1 is WSHSY and CDR2 is SAAADI. The V and J ends lost 3 bases and 10 bases respectively, with 10 bases between them. The CDR3 nucleotides are TGCGCCAGCAGTGACTGGGGAGTTCCCCAGCATTTT. Amino acids: CASSDWGVPQHF.

In this sample, this clonotype is large (0.1 to 1%). The rearrangement uses TRBV3-1 and TRBJ1-2; 7 nucleotides match TRBD1. Trimming took 4 bases from V and 3 from J; bases not matched to a gene: 8. The V gene's germline CDR1 is LGHDT and CDR2 YNNKEL (reference sequence). The CDR3 is 15 residues long. The CDR3 spells CASSRTGTDYYGYTF. Written as DNA, the CDR3 is TGTGCCAGCAGCCGTACTGGGACAGATTACTATGGCTACACCTTC.

This clonotype has at least ten counts. This chain joins TRBV12-3 or TRBV12-4 and TRBJ1-3; D is ambiguous. The CDR3 runs to 11 residues. Trimming shortened V by 7 bases and J by 5 bases, and 6 bases separated the two germline ends. CDR3 coding DNA: TGTGCCAGCAAGCCGCGAAACACCATATATTTT. Its protein is CASKPRNTIYF.

By sample share, this clonotype is medium-sized (0.01 to 0.1%). J is TRBJ2-3 and V is TRBV28; possible D gene TRBD1, 6 bases. Trimming took 6 bases from V and 3 from J, leaving 13 bases between them. Germline V CDR1 and CDR2: MDHEN, SYDVKM. The CDR3 covers 14 residues. The CDR3 coding sequence is TGTGCCAGCAGCCCCTGGACAGAAACAGATACGCAGTATTTT. The encoded protein is CASSPWTETDTQYF.

The sample holds many counts of this clonotype. The chain combines TRBV5-1 with TRBJ1-1, with D possibly matching TRBD1 (5 bases). Per germline, CDR1 SGHRS and CDR2 YFSETQ. Trimming left V 4 bases short and J 4 bases short, with 14 bases between. The CDR3 covers 14 residues. CDR3: CASSASTEGTEAFF. The CDR3 bases are TGCGCCAGCAGCGCCTCGACAGAGGGCACTGAAGCTTTCTTT.

This clonotype ranks as medium-sized. The V gene is TRBV7-9, the J gene TRBJ2-2; D remains unclear. The germline V gene encodes CDR1 SEHNR and CDR2 FQNEAQ (reference sequence). CDR3 length equals 13 residues. V was clipped by 4 bases and J by 6 bases, with 9 bases between them. This CDR3 reads CASSYAISGELFF. The DNA of the CDR3 is TGTGCCAGCAGCTACGCTATATCCGGGGAGCTGTTTTTT.

This clonotype is termed large. The rearrangement links TRBV6-2 or TRBV6-3 to TRBJ1-5; D ambiguous. Germline V lookup: CDR1 MNHEY, CDR2 SVGEGT. The CDR3 has 15 amino acids. Between the trimmed V and J ends, which lost 5 bases and 0 bases, there was a span of 11 bases. The CDR3 here is CASSVKLYSNQPQHF. CDR3 DNA: TGTGCCAGCAGTGTCAAACTTTATAGCAATCAGCCCCAGCATTTT.

The chain couples TRBV20-1 to TRBJ2-3, with a weak D call TRBD1 (5 bases). CDR1 DFQATT and CDR2 SNEGSKA come from the germline V gene (reference sequence). The CDR3 contains 14 residues. Trimming removed 0 bases at V and 0 bases at J, with 7 bases between. CDR3 amino acids: CSARDRGSTDTQYF. CDR3 DNA sequence: TGCAGTGCTAGAGATAGGGGAAGCACAGATACGCAGTATTTT.

This clonotype came up many times. The chain employs TRBV20-1 and TRBJ2-1; D may be TRBD2 (6 bases). Germline V gene data show CDR1 as DFQATT and CDR2 as SNEGSKA (reference sequence). V lost 3 bases and J lost 6, with 9 bases in between. CDR3 length equals 12 residues. CDR3 loop: CSASRRGNEQFF. The CDR3 DNA follows: TGCAGTGCTAGCCGGAGGGGCAATGAGCAGTTCTTC.

V usage is TRBV5-5 and J usage is TRBJ2-1, with D tentatively TRBD2 (6 bases). Trimming cost V 7 bases and J 3 bases, with 20 bases left between them. The germline V gene has CDR1 SGHKS and CDR2 YYEKEE (reference sequence). The CDR3 has 16 residues. The CDR3 sequence is CASLREEPRFYNEQFF. DNA for the CDR3: TGTGCCAGCCTTAGGGAGGAACCCCGTTTCTACAATGAGCAGTTCTTC.

This clonotype is labeled as medium-sized (0.01 to 0.1%). V and J are TRBV9 and TRBJ1-3, with D perhaps matching TRBD1 (5 bases). The V end lost 0 bases, the J end lost 4 bases, and 14 bases lay between the germline ends. The CDR3 contains 16 residues. CDR1 and CDR2 from the germline V gene are SGDLS and YYNGEE. CDR3 nucleotide sequence: TGTGCCAGCAGCGTAGAGGGCAGGGCGAGGGGAAACACCATATATTTT. This encodes CASSVEGRARGNTIYF.

This clonotype has a count of ten or more. The V gene is TRBV9, the J gene TRBJ1-1; D possibly corresponds to TRBD1 (6 bases). Trimming pared 0 bases from V and 6 bases from J, leaving 15 bases between. The length of the CDR3 is 15 residues. Germline V gives CDR1 SGDLS, CDR2 YYNGEE. The CDR3 DNA reads as TGTGCCAGCAGCGTAGTCGGGGGGCGGAAGGCTGAAGCTTTCTTT. Translated: CASSVVGGRKAEAFF.

This clonotype is categorized as large. This chain connects TRBV28 to TRBJ2-3, with a weak D call TRBD2 (6 bases). There are 14 residues in the CDR3. Deletions cut 3 bases from V and 3 bases from J, with 10 bases between. Germline V gives CDR1 MDHEN, CDR2 SYDVKM. CDR3 coding DNA: TGTGCCAGCAGTTTCCTTAGCGGAACAGATACGCAGTATTTT. This codes for CASSFLSGTDTQYF.

This clonotype is labeled as medium-sized. The V and J genes are TRBV6-1 and TRBJ1-3, with a tentative D call TRBD1 (5 bases). Germline values: CDR1 MNHNS, CDR2 SASEGT. The CDR3 contains 13 residues. The ends were cut back, 8 bases at V and 4 bases at J, with 12 bases in the middle. The CDR3 protein is CASGGEGGNTIYF. CDR3 bases: TGTGCCAGCGGGGGTGAGGGAGGAAACACCATATATTTT.

In this sample, this clonotype turned up a few times. CDR3 DNA sequence: TGTGCCAGTAGTATAGGCGGGACGGGGGAGCTGTTTTTT. This encodes CASSIGGTGELFF. The chain carries TRBV19 and TRBJ2-2, with D maybe TRBD2 (6 bases). V was pared by 1 base and J by 8 bases, with 8 bases between. The CDR3 runs 13 residues. Germline CDR1 and CDR2: LNHDA and SQIVND (reference sequence).

The chain is built from TRBV19 and TRBJ1-5, with D perhaps TRBD1 (6 bases). V was pared by 2 bases and J by 6 bases, with 14 bases between. Looked up from germline, CDR1 is LNHDA and CDR2 is SQIVND (reference sequence). This CDR3 spans 15 amino acids. CDR3 amino acids: CASSITGSWIQPQHF. In DNA form, the CDR3 reads TGTGCCAGTAGTATAACAGGGAGTTGGATTCAGCCCCAGCATTTT.